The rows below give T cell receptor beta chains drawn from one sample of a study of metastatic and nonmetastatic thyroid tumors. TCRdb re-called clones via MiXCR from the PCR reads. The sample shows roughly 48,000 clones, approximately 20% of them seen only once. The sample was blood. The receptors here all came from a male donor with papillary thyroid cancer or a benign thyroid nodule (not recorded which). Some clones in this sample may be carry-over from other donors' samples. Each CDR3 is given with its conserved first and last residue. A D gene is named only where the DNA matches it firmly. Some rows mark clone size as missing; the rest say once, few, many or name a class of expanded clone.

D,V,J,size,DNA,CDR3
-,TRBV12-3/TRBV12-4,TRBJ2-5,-,TGTGCCAGCAGTTTAGATGGCAGGGAAGAGACACAGTACTTC,CASSLDGREETQYF
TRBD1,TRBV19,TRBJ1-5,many,TGTGCCAGTAAAAAGAATGCCGGGACAGGGAGATTT,CASKKNAGTGRF
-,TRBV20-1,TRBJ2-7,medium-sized,TGCAGTGCTAGAGTCCCCAGCGGCCTTTCCTACGAGCAGTACTTC,CSARVPSGLSYEQYF
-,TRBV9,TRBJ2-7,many,TGTGCCAGCAGCCGGGTAGGCTCCTACGAGCAGTACTTC,CASSRVGSYEQYF
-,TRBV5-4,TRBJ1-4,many,TGTGCCAGCAGCGTAACAGGGCTTACTAATGAAAAACTGTTTTTT,CASSVTGLTNEKLFF
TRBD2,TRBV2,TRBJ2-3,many,TGTGCCAGCAGTGAAGGTGGTAGCGGGGGGGATAGCACAGATACGCAGTATTTT,CASSEGGSGGDSTDTQYF
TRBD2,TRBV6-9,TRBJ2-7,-,TGTGCCAGCAGTTCAGGTCGGGGGGGGCCCTACGAGCAGTACTTC,CASSSGRGGPYEQYF
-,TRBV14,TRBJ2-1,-,TGTGCCAGCAGCCACCTGCGCACGAGGGGGGCCTCCAATGAGCAGTTCTTC,CASSHLRTRGASNEQFF
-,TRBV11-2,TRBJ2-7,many,TGTGCCAGCAGCTTAGAGTTCCTTAACGGGGATCAGCCCTACGAGCAGTACTTC,CASSLEFLNGDQPYEQYF
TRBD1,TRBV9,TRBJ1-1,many,TGTGCCAGCAGCGACAGGGGAGACACTGAAGCTTTCTTT,CASSDRGDTEAFF
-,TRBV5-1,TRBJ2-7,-,TGCGCCAGCAGCTTGGGGGAGATTCCTACCCAGCAGTACTTC,CASSLGEIPTQQYF
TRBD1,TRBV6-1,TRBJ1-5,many,TGTGCCAGCAGGCGGACAGGTGGAGGGCAGCCCCAGCATTTT,CASRRTGGGQPQHF
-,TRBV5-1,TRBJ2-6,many,TGCGCCAGCAGCCTGGGATTTGAGATCTCTGGGGCCAACGTCCTGACTTTC,CASSLGFEISGANVLTF
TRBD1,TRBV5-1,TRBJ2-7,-,TGCGCCAGCAGCTTGGTGGGGACAGGGAACTACGAGCAGTACTTC,CASSLVGTGNYEQYF
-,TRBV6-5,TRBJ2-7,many,TGTGCCAGCAGTTACTCGGGGAGGTCCTACGAGCAGTACTTC,CASSYSGRSYEQYF
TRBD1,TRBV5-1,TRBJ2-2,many,TGCGCCACCGCCAGGTTACAGGGGATCACCGGGGAGCTGTTTTTT,CATARLQGITGELFF
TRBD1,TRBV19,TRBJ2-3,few,TGTGCCAGTAGCACAGGGGGCGTATGTCCAGATACGCAGTATTTT,CASSTGGVCPDTQYF
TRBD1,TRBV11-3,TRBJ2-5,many,TGTGCCAGCAGCTTAGTGTCCCTCGCAGGGGGCTTGGAGACCCAGTACTTC,CASSLVSLAGGLETQYF
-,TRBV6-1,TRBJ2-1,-,TGTGCCAGCAGTGCCCCCCGTGGGAGATCCTTGTCCAATGAGCAGTTCTTC,CASSAPRGRSLSNEQFF
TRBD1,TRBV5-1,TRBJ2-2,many,TGCGCCAGCAGCTGGACAGGGGGCCTCGCCGGGGAGCTGTTTTTT,CASSWTGGLAGELFF
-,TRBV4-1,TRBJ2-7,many,TGCGCCAGCAGCCAAGTATTCAGTATGTTAGGACTAGGGGGCTACGAGCAGTACTTC,CASSQVFSMLGLGGYEQYF
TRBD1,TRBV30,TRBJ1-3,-,TGTGCCTGGAGTGTTCAAAGGACAGGGGGCACTGGAAACACCATATATTTT,CAWSVQRTGGTGNTIYF
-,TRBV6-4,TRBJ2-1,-,TGTGCCAGCAGTGACGGTGGAGTGCCTAATGAGCAGTTCTTC,CASSDGGVPNEQFF
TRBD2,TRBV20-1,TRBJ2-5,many,TGCAGTGCTAAGGCGGGAGGGGCAGAGACCCAGTACTTC,CSAKAGGAETQYF
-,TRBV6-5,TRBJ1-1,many,TGTGCCAGCAGTTATGCCCGTGGGACTGAAGCTTTCTTT,CASSYARGTEAFF
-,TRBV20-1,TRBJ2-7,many,TGCAGTGCAGAAGTTCCGGACAGCTACGAGCAGTACTTC,CSAEVPDSYEQYF
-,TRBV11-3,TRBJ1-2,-,TGTGCCAGCAGCCCCTCAGGGTCTGGCTACACCTTC,CASSPSGSGYTF
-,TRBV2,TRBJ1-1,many,TGTGCCAGCAGTGGGACTGTCGCCGAAGCTTTCTTT,CASSGTVAEAFF
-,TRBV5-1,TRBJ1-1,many,TGCGCCAGCAGATGGAGGGGCGCGGGAACTGAAGCTTTCTTT,CASRWRGAGTEAFF
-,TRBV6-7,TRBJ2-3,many,TGTGCCAGCAGTGCCCGGGACAGCACAGATACGCAGTATTTT,CASSARDSTDTQYF
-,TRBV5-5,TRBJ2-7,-,TGTGCCAGCAGCCTGCATGACCGATACTACGAGCAGTACTTC,CASSLHDRYYEQYF
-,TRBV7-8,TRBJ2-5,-,TGTGCCAGCAGCTTAAGGTCGCCGGAGACCCAGTACTTC,CASSLRSPETQYF
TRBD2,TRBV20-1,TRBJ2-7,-,TGCAGTGCTAGGGGACTAGCGGTCTACGAGCAGTACTTC,CSARGLAVYEQYF
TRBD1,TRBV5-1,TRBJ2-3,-,TGCGCCAGCAGTGGGACAGGGGGCGAGATTAAAGATACGCAGTATTTT,CASSGTGGEIKDTQYF
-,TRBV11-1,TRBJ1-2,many,TGTGCCAGCAGCTTCCCGGGGAGGGCCGCCCTCTTGGGGGGCTACACCTTC,CASSFPGRAALLGGYTF
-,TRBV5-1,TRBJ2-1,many,TGCGCCAGCAGCTTAGGGCCCAATGAGCAGTTCTTC,CASSLGPNEQFF
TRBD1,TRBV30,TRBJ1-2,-,TGTGCCTGGGCTCTGGACAGGCGATATGGCTACACCTTC,CAWALDRRYGYTF
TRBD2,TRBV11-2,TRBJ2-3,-,TGTGCCAGCAGCTTAGTGAGCGGGGGCGCAGTAGATACGCAGTATTTT,CASSLVSGGAVDTQYF
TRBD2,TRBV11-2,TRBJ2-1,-,TGTGCCAGCTCCGTGTCTAGCGGGGGTAATGAGCAGTTCTTC,CASSVSSGGNEQFF
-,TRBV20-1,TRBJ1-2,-,TGCAGTGCTAGCACGGGACAAGCTAACTATGGCTACACCTTC,CSASTGQANYGYTF
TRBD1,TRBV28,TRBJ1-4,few,TGTGCCAGCAGTTTATGGGCAGGGGGCGAGAGTGAAAAACTGTTTTTT,CASSLWAGGESEKLFF
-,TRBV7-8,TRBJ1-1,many,TGTGCCAGCAGCTTAAGGGTCATGAACACTGAAGCTTTCTTT,CASSLRVMNTEAFF
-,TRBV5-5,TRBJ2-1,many,TGTGCCAGCAGCCGGGACCAACCCTACAATGAGCAGTTCTTC,CASSRDQPYNEQFF
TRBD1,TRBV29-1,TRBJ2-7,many,TGCAGCGTTTGGGACAGACTTTACGAGCAGTACTTC,CSVWDRLYEQYF
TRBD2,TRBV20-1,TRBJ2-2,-,TGCAGTGCTAGAGAGGAGGGACTAGTAGGTTCCAACACCGGGGAGCTGTTTTTT,CSAREEGLVGSNTGELFF
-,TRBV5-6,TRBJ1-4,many,TGTGCCAGCAGCTTGGCCGGGGCGATAGGAGAAAAACTGTTTTTT,CASSLAGAIGEKLFF
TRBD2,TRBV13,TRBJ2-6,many,TGTGCCAGCAGCCCCCTTATGCCTAGCGGATTTGGATTGTCGGCCAACGTCCTGACTTTC,CASSPLMPSGFGLSANVLTF
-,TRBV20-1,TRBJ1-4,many,TGCAGTGCTAGAGAGACAAGCGCAACTAATGAAAAACTGTTTTTT,CSARETSATNEKLFF
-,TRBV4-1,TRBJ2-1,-,TGCGCCAGCAGCCAGGGGGCCCCAGTGGCTGCTCAGTTCTTC,CASSQGAPVAAQFF
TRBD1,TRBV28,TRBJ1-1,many,TGTGCCAGCAGAGTACAGGGGGCGAAGACTGAAGCTTTCTTT,CASRVQGAKTEAFF
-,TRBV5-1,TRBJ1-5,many,TGCGCCAGCAGCCTCGGGACGGTGGGACAGCCCCAGCATTTT,CASSLGTVGQPQHF
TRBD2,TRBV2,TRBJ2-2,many,TGTGCCAGCACCCGCATTCTAGCGGGAGGGCCGGGCGGGGAGCTGTTTTTT,CASTRILAGGPGGELFF
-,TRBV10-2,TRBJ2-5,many,TGCGCCAGCAGTGAGGGTAGCTTGGGGGAGACCCAGTACTTC,CASSEGSLGETQYF
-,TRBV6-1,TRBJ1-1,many,TGTGCCAGCAGATTTGGTGGGAACACTGAAGCTTTCTTT,CASRFGGNTEAFF
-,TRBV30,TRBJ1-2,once,TGTGCCTGGAGTGGAAGGCGGGGGGGGCGCGGCTATGGCTACACCTTC,CAWSGRRGGRGYGYTF
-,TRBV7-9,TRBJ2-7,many,TGTGCCAGCAGCAACTCGGGGAGGCGGACCGAGCAGTACTTC,CASSNSGRRTEQYF
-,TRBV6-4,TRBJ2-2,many,TGTGCCAGCAGTGACTCGATGGGCCCCGGGGAGCTGTTTTTT,CASSDSMGPGELFF